This paragraph covers one TCR beta chain sequence. The data stem from a study of blood T cell repertoires in COVID-19. About the study: PBMCs, B-cell-depleted T cells, or T cells provided the cDNA or gDNA that made up the material.

The CDR3 length is 18 residues. Patients at the Seattle site were enrolled during active infection and followed longitudinally. In the source study's methods: Amplification from reference gene primers served as the basis for estimated nucleated cell counts. The method was immunoSEQ multiplex PCR; TCRdb's version includes in-frame clones alone and lacks a portion of them. V and J calls and clone size are as listed in that table; D and trimming were resolved from the DNA. The top ten clones hold about 20% of a sample with around 200,000 clones, more than 70% of them seen once. This receptor was identified in a person aged 65 to 79 with COVID-19, enrolled during active disease. Source material: peripheral blood. The chain links TRBV21-1 to TRBJ1-2; the table calls TRBD1, which could not be checked here. TRBV21-1 is reported as a pseudogene. The CDR3 DNA reads TGTGCCAGCAGCAAAGCTAGGGTACGGGACAGGGTTAACTATGGCTACACCTTC. It encodes CASSKARVRDRVNYGYTF.